A selection of T cell receptor beta chains follows, all from one sample in a study of cytomegalovirus exposure and HLA in healthy donors. Using immunoSEQ multiplex PCR, the repertoire was profiled, and TCRdb retains in-frame clones only, with some absent. The sample carries 100,000 to 150,000 clones, 74% recorded once. The sequencing input was PBMCs. Receptors originate from a woman aged 45 to 65 in good health and CMV-seropositive. CDR3s leave out the opening cysteine and the closing phenylalanine or tryptophan. D genes are given only for firm matches.

v_gene	d_gene	len	j_gene	CDR3aa
TRBV11-2	.	11	TRBJ1-2	ASSQSGEGGYT
TRBV4-1	.	14	TRBJ2-2	ASSQGPPPYTGELF
TRBV5-4	.	14	TRBJ2-2	ASSFSRTPNTGELF
TRBV19	TRBD1	12	TRBJ1-2	ASRLRNRGNGYT
TRBV7-2	.	17	TRBJ1-5	ASSLAPHSYWGSVQPQH
TRBV6-5	TRBD1	13	TRBJ1-3	ASTRSGTAGNTIY
TRBV7-9	.	13	TRBJ1-4	ASSLGGQVNEKLF
TRBV9	.	14	TRBJ2-5	ASSTSGAGWGETQY
TRBV5-8	TRBD1	12	TRBJ2-7	ASSDRGRRDEQY
TRBV25-1	.	13	TRBJ1-1	ASSGAGARSLEAF
TRBV6-4	.	11	TRBJ1-6	ASSDSAGSPLH
TRBV19	.	13	TRBJ1-5	ASSQAVTGWQPQH
TRBV4-1	.	13	TRBJ2-7	ASSQAVQGIYEQY
TRBV30	TRBD1	12	TRBJ1-2	AWSKDRGPYGYT
TRBV29-1	.	11	TRBJ1-4	SVARGGNEKLF
TRBV5-5	.	12	TRBJ2-7	ASTRDLGAYEQY
TRBV10-1	TRBD2	12	TRBJ2-5	AFRLAHYQETQY
TRBV6-5	TRBD1	13	TRBJ1-5	ASSRDRGRFEPQH
TRBV4-2	TRBD2	16	TRBJ2-1	ASSQEREVGLAGAHPV
TRBV6-1	.	12	TRBJ1-5	ASSEKWEGQPQH
TRBV5-1	.	13	TRBJ2-1	ASGDPGGPYNEQF
TRBV21-1	.	12	TRBJ2-4	ASSSRDSINIQY
TRBV11-3	TRBD1	11	TRBJ1-2	ASSRQGRGGYT
TRBV9	.	11	TRBJ2-2	ASSVTPSGELF
TRBV5-1	.	12	TRBJ1-1	ASSSGQIGTEAF
TRBV7-7	.	11	TRBJ1-4	ASSLGQGEKLF
TRBV6-5	.	12	TRBJ1-6	ASSNSASVSPLH
TRBV4-2	.	12	TRBJ1-1	ASSQDLADTEAF
TRBV5-4	.	11	TRBJ2-7	ASSQVGRGEQY
TRBV6-5	TRBD1	13	TRBJ1-1	ASRPPGGGNTEAF
TRBV20-1	.	9	TRBJ2-5	SALEKETQY
TRBV4-1	.	12	TRBJ1-1	ASSQETRNTEAF
TRBV5-8	TRBD2	15	TRBJ2-1	ASSWEGRLAVGLEQF
TRBV7-6	.	14	TRBJ2-2	ASSLSRRVNTGELF
TRBV27	.	12	TRBJ2-1	ASSVAGAFNEQF
TRBV4-2	TRBD2	14	TRBJ2-1	ASSQEGLAGDNEQF
TRBV7-8	.	9	TRBJ1-5	ASSAAGPQH
TRBV9	.	13	TRBJ2-1	ASSVEGAAYNEQF
TRBV6-1	TRBD1	16	TRBJ2-6	ASSEPDRGFSGANVLT
TRBV5-4	.	13	TRBJ1-1	ASSLDRFMNTEAF
TRBV30	.	11	TRBJ1-1	AWSIQRHTEAF
TRBV28	TRBD1	13	TRBJ2-6	ASESGGSGANVLT
TRBV19	TRBD1	13	TRBJ1-2	ASTQPGQGAISYP